This passage covers 30 T cell receptor beta chains from one sample sequenced in a study of OX40 agonist ivuxolimab in advanced cancers. Libraries were prepared by immunoSEQ multiplex PCR; TCRdb keeps only in-frame clonotypes and omits some of them. The data show 55,000 to 65,000 clones, 91% seen once. Here the sequenced sample was CD4+ or CD8+ T cells sorted from blood, taken in a trial of the OX40 agonist ivuxolimab. Every receptor here comes from an adult with an advanced solid tumor such as melanoma, head and neck, liver or kidney cancer.

CDR3 coding DNA: TGTGCCAGCTCACTTTCAGCGGGGATTAGCGAGCAGTACTTC. This encodes CASSLSAGISEQYF. The V call is TRBV18, the J call TRBJ2-7; 7 bases are a match to TRBD2. The germline V gene encodes CDR1 KGHSH and CDR2 LQKENI. This CDR3 has 14 residues. Germline trimming cut 4 bases from V and 6 bases from J; bases unmatched to any gene: 9.

This chain uses TRBV6-5 with TRBJ1-1; tentative D call: TRBD1 (5 bases). V lost 7 bases and J lost 5, with 17 bases in between. This CDR3 comprises 14 residues. The germline V gene encodes CDR1 MNHEY and CDR2 SVGAGI. CDR3 in DNA: TGTGCCAGCACCCGGAGAGGCAGGGAGACTGAAGCTTTCTTT. It encodes CASTRRGRETEAFF.

This clone has more than one count but fewer than ten. The chain combines TRBV5-1 with TRBJ1-1; TRBD1 is a possible D gene (6 bases). The CDR3 is 14 residues long. Trimming shortened V by 0 bases and J by 5 bases, and 11 bases separated the two germline ends. Germline CDR1 and CDR2: SGHRS and YFSETQ. CDR3 protein: CASSLASGATEAFF. DNA for the CDR3: TGCGCCAGCAGCTTGGCATCAGGGGCGACTGAAGCTTTCTTT.

This clone has just one count. The chain links TRBV5-1 to TRBJ1-5; D not resolved. V dropped 3 bases and J dropped 5 bases, with 15 bases sitting between them. This CDR3 region has 15 residues. CDR1 is SGHRS and CDR2 is YFSETQ in the germline V gene. In nucleotides, the CDR3 is TGCGCCAGCAGCTCGGGGATTGAAGGGCATCAGCCCCAGCATTTT. Translated: CASSSGIEGHQPQHF.

The rearrangement uses TRBV7-6 and TRBJ2-6, with unresolved D. V lost 5 bases, J lost 0 bases, and 8 bases lay in between. CDR1 is SGHVS, CDR2 FNYEAQ, per germline. The CDR3 loop spans 15 amino acids. The CDR3, as DNA: TGTGCCAGCAGCCCGGGTGTCTCTGGGGCCAACGTCCTGACTTTC. Protein: CASSPGVSGANVLTF.

The gene calls are TRBV5-1 and TRBJ2-6; D not resolved. Germline CDR1 and CDR2: SGHRS and YFSETQ. V lost 3 bases, J lost 0 bases, and 16 bases lay in between. The CDR3 is 18 amino acids. The CDR3 DNA reads TGCGCCAGCAGCTCATACGGGCCAGCAGCCTCTGGGGCCAACGTCCTGACTTTC. It translates to CASSSYGPAASGANVLTF.

The V call is TRBV27, the J call TRBJ2-7; D unclear. Trimming shortened V by 6 bases and J by 0 bases, and 12 bases separated the two germline ends. Germline lookup yields CDR1 MNHEY and CDR2 SMNVEV (reference sequence). The CDR3 totals 14 residues. The CDR3 region has the DNA TGTGCCAGCAGCCGGACGGGCTTCTCCTACGAGCAGTACTTC. This encodes CASSRTGFSYEQYF.

The V and J genes are TRBV11-3 and TRBJ2-7, with D possibly being TRBD2 (5 bases). The CDR3 totals 13 residues. The germline V gene encodes CDR1 SGHNT and CDR2 YENEEA. V was cut by 5 bases and J by 7 bases, with 15 bases left in between. The CDR3 DNA reads TGTGCCAGCAGCCGGGGAGATTTCGGGGAGCAGTACTTC. The encoded protein is CASSRGDFGEQYF.

The V and J genes are TRBV5-1 and TRBJ1-1; D not resolved. This CDR3 comprises 15 residues. The germline V gene has CDR1 SGHRS and CDR2 YFSETQ. With 0 bases removed from V and 2 bases from J, the gap between germline ends came to 11 bases. CDR3 DNA: TGCGCCAGCAGCTTGGCACCGGGATACAACACTGAAGCTTTCTTT. Protein product: CASSLAPGYNTEAFF.

CDR3 bases: TGTGCCATCAGTGAGTCGACAGGGAGCTCCTACAATGAGCAGTTCTTC. It encodes CAISESTGSSYNEQFF. The chain carries TRBV10-3 and TRBJ2-1, with 7 nucleotides matching TRBD1. The CDR3 spans 16 residues. The V segment lost 0 bases and the J segment 0 bases; nucleotides outside the gene matches: 2. From germline, CDR1 is ENHRY and CDR2 SYGVKD.

This clone was seen only once. The genes are TRBV7-8 and TRBJ1-5, with 10 positions matching TRBD1. After removal of 5 bases from V and 3 bases from J, the junction contained 7 bases not matched to a gene. The CDR3 has 16 amino acids. Germline V lookup: CDR1 SGHVS, CDR2 FQNEAQ. The CDR3 is CASSPEDRGNNQPQHF. The CDR3 DNA sequence: TGTGCCAGCAGCCCGGAGGACAGGGGGAACAATCAGCCCCAGCATTTT. Using reference TRBV7-8 and TRBJ1-5 for the parts outside the CDR3, the full variable domain is GAGVSQSPRYKVAKRGQDVALRCDPISGHVSLFWYQQALGQGPEFLTYFQNEAQLDKSGLPSDRFFAERPEGSVSTLKIQRTQQEDSAVYLCASSPEDRGNNQPQHFGDGTRLSIL.

V gene TRBV21-1 combines with J gene TRBJ1-1. TRBV21-1 is a pseudogene segment. The length of the CDR3 is 15 residues. CDR3 DNA sequence: TGTGCCAGCAGCAAAAGGACGGGACCGAACACTGAAGCTTTCTTT. It specifies CASSKRTGPNTEAFF.

The V and J genes are TRBV4-3 and TRBJ2-5; tentative D call: TRBD2 (6 bases). The J call is uncertain, as TRBJ2-7 better fits the DNA end. The germline V gene has CDR1 LGHNA and CDR2 YSLEER. This CDR3 is built from 14 residues. This chain's CDR3 is CASSQVGGTYEQYF. The CDR3 region has the DNA TGCGCCAGCAGCCAAGTTGGAGGGACCTACGAGCAGTACTTC.

The chain recombines TRBV6-6 with TRBJ1-5, with D unclear. The V end was cut by 6 bases, the J end by 1 base, with 10 bases between. The CDR3 runs to 14 residues. The V gene's germline CDR1 is MNHNY and CDR2 SVGAGI (reference sequence). The CDR3 region has the DNA TGTGCCAGCAGGCAATCGGACAGCAATCAGCCCCAGCATTTT. It encodes CASRQSDSNQPQHF.

This chain connects TRBV6-5 to TRBJ1-1; weak D call: TRBD1 (6 bases). CDR3 size: 13 residues. V was clipped by 6 bases and J by 1 base, with 9 bases between them. Per germline, CDR1 MNHEY and CDR2 SVGAGI. The CDR3 coding sequence is TGTGCCAGCAGGTCACAGGGGAACACTGAAGCTTTCTTT. Amino acids: CASRSQGNTEAFF.

V usage is TRBV30 and J usage is TRBJ2-7; 10 nucleotides match TRBD1. This CDR3 contains 17 residues. Germline V CDR1 and CDR2: GTSNPN, SVGIG (reference sequence). Losses at the gene ends were 3 bases for V and 0 bases for J; bases not matched to a gene: 11. CDR3 in amino acids: CAWRGGTGDKFSYEQYF. CDR3 nucleotide sequence: TGTGCCTGGAGGGGGGGGACAGGGGACAAATTCTCCTACGAGCAGTACTTC.

V gene TRBV6-5 combines with J gene TRBJ2-4; no clear D gene. The CDR3 covers 13 residues. Germline V CDR1 and CDR2: MNHEY, SVGAGI. Trimming removed 0 bases from V and 7 bases from J, with 7 bases in between. This CDR3 is CASSYSGMNIQYF. CDR3 DNA: TGTGCCAGCAGTTACTCCGGAATGAACATTCAGTACTTC.

This clone was picked up one time. This chain uses TRBV6-5 with TRBJ2-7; TRBD2 aligns across 7 bases. Germline loops: CDR1 MNHEY, CDR2 SVGAGI. CDR3 size: 16 residues. Trimming at V came to 0 bases and at J to 3 bases, leaving 8 bases not matched to a gene. The CDR3 DNA reads as TGTGCCAGCAGTTACTCGAGCGGGGAGTTTGGCTACGAGCAGTACTTC. Translated, it gives CASSYSSGEFGYEQYF.

The count of this clone is one. V and J are TRBV6-5 and TRBJ2-3; 7 positions match TRBD2. The CDR3 has 15 residues. Germline values: CDR1 MNHEY, CDR2 SVGAGI. After removal of 0 bases from V and 4 bases from J, the junction contained 4 bases not matched to a gene. Written as DNA, the CDR3 is TGTGCCAGCAGTTACTCTGGTGGGAGGGCAGATACGCAGTATTTT. Translated: CASSYSGGRADTQYF.

This chain joins TRBV5-4 and TRBJ2-5, with TRBD2 matching 9 bases. This CDR3 has 16 amino acids. V lost 4 bases, J lost 5 bases, and 12 bases stayed unmatched. Looked up from germline, CDR1 is SGHNT and CDR2 is YYREEE (reference sequence). Written as DNA, the CDR3 is TGTGCCAGCAGCCTCGGGGTAGCGGGAGATTGGGAGACCCAGTACTTC. It encodes CASSLGVAGDWETQYF.

The gene calls are TRBV5-8 and TRBJ1-1, with D unresolved. The CDR3 extends over 14 amino acids. Germline CDR1 SGHTS, CDR2 YDEGEE. V lost 1 base and J 0 bases, leaving 7 bases between the germline ends. CDR3 DNA: TGTGCCAGCAGCTTGACTTCCCTGAACACTGAAGCTTTCTTT. It translates to CASSLTSLNTEAFF.

This clone was detected only once. The chain recombines TRBV10-2 with TRBJ1-1, with 7 positions matching TRBD1. The germline CDR1 and CDR2 sequences are WSHSY and SAAADI. Germline trimming cut 8 bases from V and 0 bases from J; bases unmatched to any gene: 3. This CDR3 spans 13 amino acids. CDR3: CASRQGVNTEAFF. CDR3 in DNA: TGCGCCAGCCGACAGGGTGTGAACACTGAAGCTTTCTTT.

The CDR3 DNA follows: TGTGCCAGCAGCGCAATGGGACAGGGTTCTTTTGGTGACAATGAGCAGTTCTTC. Translation: CASSAMGQGSFGDNEQFF. V is TRBV12-1 and J is TRBJ2-1; the table's D gene call, TRBD1, was not cross checked with the DNA. TRBV12-1 is a pseudogene locus. There are 18 residues in the CDR3.

This chain joins TRBV11-3 and TRBJ2-2, with D unresolved. Per germline, CDR1 SGHNT and CDR2 YENEEA. The CDR3 spans 14 residues. V was shortened by 6 bases and J by 6 bases, with 14 bases between the two germline ends. The CDR3 region has the DNA TGTGCCAGCAGGTTTAGTGGTTCAGCCGGGGAGCTGTTTTTT. Its translation is CASRFSGSAGELFF.

The CDR3 region is CASSPRQGWNEQYF. CDR3 coding DNA: TGTGCCAGTAGTCCTCGACAGGGGTGGAACGAGCAGTACTTC. The chain links TRBV19 to TRBJ2-7; TRBD1 matches 8 bases. Losses at the gene ends were 5 bases for V and 5 bases for J; bases not matched to a gene: 8. CDR3 length: 14 amino acids. Germline V CDR1 and CDR2: LNHDA, SQIVND (reference sequence).

In the case of this clone: This CDR3 is also generated by other DNA sequences in the sample. This chain links TRBV18 with TRBJ2-7; a possible D gene is TRBD2 (5 bases). Germline values: CDR1 KGHSH, CDR2 LQKENI. V was clipped by 1 base and J by 2 bases, with 9 bases between them. This CDR3 region has 14 residues. The CDR3 DNA reads as TGTGCCAGCTCACCACGAGACGGGGCCTACGAGCAGTACTTC. Its protein is CASSPRDGAYEQYF.

The chain joins TRBV2 to TRBJ2-2; 9 positions match TRBD2. V was clipped by 10 bases and J by 5 bases; unmatched bases: 14. Germline V CDR1 and CDR2: SNHLY, FYNNEI. CDR3 length equals 16 residues. The CDR3 DNA sequence: TGTGCCACCGACCAGGCGGGAGGGCCGGGGACCGGGGAGCTGTTTTTT. Encoded protein: CATDQAGGPGTGELFF.

The gene calls are TRBV4-1 and TRBJ2-3; weak D call: TRBD1 (5 bases). There are 15 residues in the CDR3. Trimming took 6 bases from V and 3 from J, leaving 16 bases between them. Germline V gene data show CDR1 as MGHRA and CDR2 as YSYEKL. DNA for the CDR3: TGCGCCAGCAGTAAGCAGGGTCAAAGGACAGATACGCAGTATTTT. Encoded protein: CASSKQGQRTDTQYF.

The chain combines TRBV9 with TRBJ2-1; perhaps TRBD1 as D (6 bases). Germline V lookup: CDR1 SGDLS, CDR2 YYNGEE. The V end lost 5 bases, the J end lost 6 bases, and 21 bases lay between the germline ends. The CDR3 runs to 16 residues. CDR3 bases: TGTGCCAGCAGTGCCCGTACAGGGTTGTCGATCAATGAGCAGTTCTTC. This translates into CASSARTGLSINEQFF.

V and J are TRBV7-2 and TRBJ2-7; D is uncertain. Per germline, CDR1 SGHTA and CDR2 FQGNSA. Trimming left V 5 bases short and J 0 bases short, with 5 bases between. This CDR3 has 12 amino acids. The CDR3 region is CASSRSSYEQYF. DNA of the CDR3: TGTGCCAGCAGCCGGAGCTCCTACGAGCAGTACTTC. Complete variable domain (other parts from reference TRBV7-2 and TRBJ2-7): GAGVSQSPSNKVTEKGKDVELRCDPISGHTALYWYRQSLGQGLEFLIYFQGNSAPDKSGLPSDRFSAERTGGSVSTLTIQRTQQEDSAVYLCASSRSSYEQYFGPGTRLTVT.